The 11 T cell receptor beta chains in this list originate from one sample, sequenced in a study of T cell responses to AZD1222 COVID-19 vaccine (dated by TCRdb to about 2021). Receptors were amplified or captured by the immunoSEQ multiplex PCR assay. This is the immuneACCESS table as TCRdb keeps it, with only in-frame sequences that have V and J called. A part of the clones is gone; compared with another copy, unresolved V genes explain less than half, and the rest is unexplained. This sample lists about 150,000 clones; 80% to 90% were detected once. Around 8% of the sample lies in the top ten. This specimen's time point label, per the study, means: baseline before first vaccination. The sequencing used peripheral blood, collected on day 0 of AZD1222 vaccination. These receptors came from an adult in good health.

The rearrangement links TRBV7-2 to TRBJ1-1; no definite D call. V shed 0 bases and J shed 4 bases, with 12 bases lying between them. Germline lookup yields CDR1 SGHTA and CDR2 FQGNSA. The CDR3 is 15 amino acids. CDR3 residues: CASSLAFAGGTEAFF. In DNA form, the CDR3 reads TGTGCCAGCAGCTTAGCTTTCGCGGGTGGCACTGAAGCTTTCTTT.

The chain recombines TRBV6-5 with TRBJ2-2; D remains ambiguous. The CDR3 spans 14 residues. V was pared by 2 bases and J by 8 bases, with 12 bases between. Germline V lookup: CDR1 MNHEY, CDR2 SVGAGI. CDR3: CASSYMSSQGELFF. The CDR3 DNA reads as TGTGCCAGCAGTTACATGAGTTCCCAGGGGGAGCTGTTTTTT.

J is TRBJ2-1 and V is TRBV25-1; 9 nucleotides align to TRBD1. The germline gives CDR1 MGHDK, CDR2 SYGVNS. V dropped 6 bases and J dropped 3; count of bases not matched to a gene: 6. The CDR3 runs to 15 residues. CDR3 protein: CASRAGTGHYNEQFF. The CDR3 coding sequence is TGTGCCAGCAGAGCCGGGACAGGGCACTACAATGAGCAGTTCTTC.

The rearrangement links TRBV7-8 to TRBJ1-5; D gene ambiguous. Germline V gene data show CDR1 as SGHVS and CDR2 as FQNEAQ. This CDR3 is built from 12 residues. V shed 3 bases and J shed 3 bases, with 3 bases lying between them. The DNA for the CDR3 is TGTGCCAGCAGCTTGGACAATCAGCCCCAGCATTTT. This gives the protein CASSLDNQPQHF.

The chain joins TRBV6-6 to TRBJ2-2; the D gene is possibly TRBD2 (5 bases). The CDR3 has 13 residues. V was trimmed by 6 bases and J by 6 bases, leaving 11 bases between them. From germline, CDR1 is MNHNY and CDR2 SVGAGI (reference sequence). CDR3 in DNA: TGTGCCAGCAGGGGAATAGCGTCCGGGGAGCTGTTTTTT. Translation gives CASRGIASGELFF.

The CDR3: CASSQLEVGEQFF. The CDR3 DNA follows: TGTGCCAGCAGCCAATTAGAAGTTGGTGAGCAGTTCTTC. The V gene is TRBV3-1 (or the pseudogene TRBV3-2), the J gene TRBJ2-1; D gene ambiguous. This CDR3 contains 13 residues. V was clipped by 2 bases and J by 9 bases, with 11 bases between them. Per germline, CDR1 LGHDT and CDR2 YNNKEL (reference sequence).

The V gene is TRBV15, the J gene TRBJ1-6; 8 bases agree with TRBD1. The V and J ends lost 5 bases and 4 bases, in that order; junction bases with no gene match: 1. CDR1 and CDR2 from the germline V gene are LNHNV and YYDKDF (reference sequence). The CDR3 consists of 14 residues. The CDR3 sequence is CATSRTGYNSPLHF. In nucleotides, the CDR3 is TGTGCCACCAGCCGGACAGGGTATAATTCACCCCTCCACTTT.

The genes are TRBV11-1 and TRBJ1-4; D not resolved. The germline V gene has CDR1 SGHAT and CDR2 FQDESV (reference sequence). The V gene lost 4 bases and the J gene lost 3 bases, with 12 bases spanning the gap. The CDR3 covers 15 residues. The CDR3 DNA follows: TGTGCCAGCAGCTCCCCCCTGATGGCTAATGAAAAACTGTTTTTT. Its translation: CASSSPLMANEKLFF.

The rearrangement uses TRBV2 and TRBJ2-3; weak D call: TRBD2 (5 bases). The CDR3 spans 12 residues. Trimming took off 6 bases at V and 13 bases at J, with 17 bases between the two ends. Germline CDR1 reads SNHLY; CDR2 reads FYNNEI. The CDR3 bases are TGTGCCAGCAGCTCCGATTCCCGGGGAGAGTATTTT. Its protein product is CASSSDSRGEYF.

The gene calls are TRBV3-1 (or the pseudogene TRBV3-2) and TRBJ1-4; D call uncertain. Germline-derived CDR1 and CDR2 are LGHDT and YNNKEL (reference sequence). Deletions cut 4 bases from V and 4 bases from J, with 10 bases between. CDR3 length equals 14 residues. CDR3 in amino acids: CASSLGQLNEKLFF. CDR3 nucleotides: TGTGCCAGCAGCCTTGGGCAGCTTAATGAAAAACTGTTTTTT.

The CDR3 coding sequence is TGTGCCAGCAGAGGACCCGGCGGGGACACCGGGGAGCTGTTTTTT. As protein: CASRGPGGDTGELFF. The gene calls are TRBV7-9 and TRBJ2-2, with D maybe TRBD2 (6 bases). Trimming shortened V by 6 bases and J by 3 bases, and 14 bases separated the two germline ends. The germline CDR1 and CDR2 sequences are SEHNR and FQNEAQ (reference sequence). The CDR3 has 15 residues.